The rows below give T cell receptor beta chains drawn from one sample of a study of CD8 T cells in Susac syndrome. TCRdb independently ran MiXCR on the immunoSEQ multiplex PCR reads; one entry per CDR3 protein. The sample has about 200,000 distinct CDR3 sequences; over 90% are singletons. Sequenced: CD4+ T cells from PBMCs. These receptors came from a human donor with multiple sclerosis. CDR3s include the opening cysteine and the closing phenylalanine or tryptophan. A D gene is named only where the DNA matches it firmly. Clone size is not always given. Where it is, it says once, few, many or a class for expanded clones.

len,d_gene,j_gene,v_gene,abundance,CDR3nt,CDR3aa
12,-,TRBJ2-3,TRBV19,-,TGTGCCAGTAGTGCGATGGGAGATACGCAGTATTTT,CASSAMGDTQYF
15,-,TRBJ1-6,TRBV7-9,-,TGTGCCAGCAGCTTAGACAGGGCGTTTGGTTCACCCCTCCACTTT,CASSLDRAFGSPLHF
15,-,TRBJ2-5,TRBV7-3,-,TGTGCCAGCAGCTTAACGGGGACGGGGGCAGAGACCCAGTACTTC,CASSLTGTGAETQYF
12,-,TRBJ1-1,TRBV7-9,-,TGTGCCAGCAGCTTAGCGTATGGGGAAGCTTTCTTT,CASSLAYGEAFF
15,TRBD1,TRBJ2-1,TRBV20-1,once,TGCAGTGCTAGACGTGGGACAGGGAGAATGAATGAGCAGTTCTTC,CSARRGTGRMNEQFF
16,TRBD2,TRBJ2-3,TRBV18,-,TGTGCCAGCTCACCTGGACTAGCGGGGACTACAGATACGCAGTATTTT,CASSPGLAGTTDTQYF
17,TRBD1,TRBJ2-1,TRBV7-2,-,TGTGCCAGCAGCTTATTCGTTAGACAGGGGGCGCGGAATGAGCAGTTCTTC,CASSLFVRQGARNEQFF
13,-,TRBJ1-2,TRBV12-3/TRBV12-4,-,TGTGCCAGCAGTTTAACGGGGACGCATGGCTACACCTTC,CASSLTGTHGYTF
14,TRBD1,TRBJ2-1,TRBV29-1,-,TGCAGCGTTGATGTGGCAGGGGGCTACTATGAGCAGTTCTTC,CSVDVAGGYYEQFF
15,-,TRBJ1-1,TRBV30,-,TGTGCCTGGAGTGCCCCAGACCGAGTGAACACTGAAGCTTTCTTT,CAWSAPDRVNTEAFF
15,-,TRBJ1-5,TRBV30,-,TGTGCCTGGGGGGGGTCCCCACGGAGCAATCAGCCCCAGCATTTT,CAWGGSPRSNQPQHF
13,-,TRBJ1-1,TRBV20-1,-,TGCAGTGCTAGAGATACCCTTAACACTGAAGCTTTCTTT,CSARDTLNTEAFF
14,TRBD2,TRBJ2-5,TRBV12-3/TRBV12-4,-,TGTGCCAGCAGTGGGGTCGGGGGGCAAGAGACCCAGTACTTC,CASSGVGGQETQYF
13,TRBD1,TRBJ2-7,TRBV7-3,-,TGTGCCAGCAGACCCGGGGACAGCAACGAGCAGTACTTC,CASRPGDSNEQYF
13,-,TRBJ1-2,TRBV19,-,TGTGCCACCAGGGGTACAGGGAACTATGGCTACACCTTC,CATRGTGNYGYTF
15,TRBD1,TRBJ2-6,TRBV20-1,-,TGCAGTGCTACGACAGGGGCCACTGGGGCCAACGTCCTGACTTTC,CSATTGATGANVLTF
14,-,TRBJ1-1,TRBV29-1,-,TGCAGCGTTGAGACAGGTAGCATGAACACTGAAGCTTTCTTT,CSVETGSMNTEAFF
16,TRBD1,TRBJ2-1,TRBV5-4,-,TGTGCCAGCAGTCGACAGGGGTTGATTGGAGTCGATGAGCAGTTCTTC,CASSRQGLIGVDEQFF
13,-,TRBJ1-2,TRBV20-1,-,TGCAGTGCTAGAGTAGTAGGAGACTATGGCTACACCTTC,CSARVVGDYGYTF
15,-,TRBJ2-7,TRBV6-6,-,TGTGCCAGCAGACCCCCCGGGGGCGCCCCCTACGAGCAGTACTTC,CASRPPGGAPYEQYF
16,-,TRBJ2-4,TRBV9,-,TGTGCCAGCAGCGTAGGCCCCTCTGTAGCCAAAAACATTCAGTACTTC,CASSVGPSVAKNIQYF
11,-,TRBJ1-2,TRBV30,few,TGTGCCTGGAGTCTGGGAGCGGGCTACACCTTC,CAWSLGAGYTF
14,TRBD2,TRBJ2-5,TRBV20-1,-,TGCAGTGCTAGGCAGCTAGCGGGGCAAGAGACCCAGTACTTC,CSARQLAGQETQYF
14,TRBD1,TRBJ2-1,TRBV20-1,-,TGCAGTGCTAGGAGGACAGGGGATTACAATGAGCAGTTCTTC,CSARRTGDYNEQFF
14,TRBD2,TRBJ2-3,TRBV20-1,-,TGCAGTGCGGGGAGCGGGGGCGGAACAGATACGCAGTATTTT,CSAGSGGGTDTQYF
13,-,TRBJ1-1,TRBV30,-,TGTGCCTGGAGCGCCCGATACGCGGCCTCAGCTTTCTTT,CAWSARYAASAFF
14,TRBD1,TRBJ1-2,TRBV28,-,TGTGCCAGCAGTTTGACAGGGCCTAACTATGGCTACACCTTC,CASSLTGPNYGYTF
13,-,TRBJ2-1,TRBV20-1,-,TGCAGTGCTAGTACAGATTCCTACAATGAGCAGTTCTTC,CSASTDSYNEQFF
14,-,TRBJ1-5,TRBV30,-,TGTGCCTGGAGTGAAGGTTTGAACAATCAGCCCCAGCATTTT,CAWSEGLNNQPQHF
15,-,TRBJ2-7,TRBV20-1,-,TGCAGTGCTAGAGATTTTTTACGCACCGGTTACGAGCAGTACTTC,CSARDFLRTGYEQYF
14,-,TRBJ1-5,TRBV30,-,TGTGCCTGGAGTGGCCAGTTTAGCAATCAGCCCCAGCATTTT,CAWSGQFSNQPQHF
13,-,TRBJ2-1,TRBV24-1,-,TGTGCCACCAGTGATTTTAGCCTCAATGAGCAGTTCTTC,CATSDFSLNEQFF
12,-,TRBJ1-1,TRBV12-3/TRBV12-4,-,TGTGCCAGCAGCCCCTCCTCCGGCGGAACTTTCTTT,CASSPSSGGTFF
13,-,TRBJ1-1,TRBV30,-,TGTGCCTGGAGTGCGGATACGAACACTGAAGCTTTCTTT,CAWSADTNTEAFF
14,-,TRBJ1-1,TRBV7-2,-,TGTGCCAGCAGCTTACAGGTGAGGTTGAGTGAAGCTTTCTTT,CASSLQVRLSEAFF
14,-,TRBJ1-1,TRBV7-2,-,-,CASSFGPGITEAFF
15,-,TRBJ2-5,TRBV7-7,-,TGTGCTAGCAGCTTGGGCAGGCACCACCAAGAGACCCAGTACTTC,CASSLGRHHQETQYF
14,-,TRBJ1-6,TRBV7-3,-,TGTGCCAGCAGCCCCGGACCCAACTCAAGTGCCCTCCACTTT,CASSPGPNSSALHF
15,TRBD2,TRBJ2-1,TRBV2,once,TGTGCCAGCATCTTCAGCGGGGGCCCCTACAATGAGCAGTTCTTC,CASIFSGGPYNEQFF
13,-,TRBJ2-5,TRBV20-1,-,TGCAGTGCTAGAGATCCGGGAACAGAGACCCAGTACTTC,CSARDPGTETQYF
12,-,TRBJ1-1,TRBV30,-,TGTGCCTGGGCACTTATCCAGGGCTCAGCTTTCTTT,CAWALIQGSAFF
17,TRBD2,TRBJ2-7,TRBV9,-,TGTGCCAGCAGCCCCACCCGGGGGGGCGAACTCTCCTACGAGCAGTACTTC,CASSPTRGGELSYEQYF
14,-,TRBJ1-2,TRBV2,-,TGTGCCAGCACCGTCGACAGTATTTACTATGGCTACACCTTC,CASTVDSIYYGYTF
13,-,TRBJ2-3,TRBV12-5,-,TGTGCTAGTGGAAATACAGAAGCAGATACGCAGTATTTT,CASGNTEADTQYF
12,TRBD1,TRBJ2-7,TRBV20-1,-,TGCAGTGCTAGCAACAGGGGGTACGAGCAGTACTTC,CSASNRGYEQYF
14,-,TRBJ2-1,TRBV6-4,-,TGTGCCAGCAGTGTGGACAGATCCTACAATGAGCAGTTCTTC,CASSVDRSYNEQFF
13,-,TRBJ2-3,TRBV20-1,-,TGCAGTGCTAGGACGGCGAGCACAGATACGCAGTATTTT,CSARTASTDTQYF
11,-,TRBJ2-3,TRBV30,-,TGTGCCTGGAGTGCCCCAGATACGCAGTATTTT,CAWSAPDTQYF
20,TRBD2,TRBJ2-1,TRBV20-1,-,TGCAGTGCTAGAGATCTGGGTATCGCTAGCGGGGGAAACTCCTACAATGAGCAGTTCTTC,CSARDLGIASGGNSYNEQFF
13,-,TRBJ2-5,TRBV29-1,-,TGCAGCGTTGACGGCCGGGGAGGAGAGACCCAGTACTTC,CSVDGRGGETQYF
15,TRBD2,TRBJ2-1,TRBV27,-,TGTGCCAGCAGCCCAGGTAGCGGGGGGCGCGATGAGCAGTTCTTC,CASSPGSGGRDEQFF
11,-,TRBJ1-2,TRBV30,-,TGTGCCTGGATCACGGGCTATGGCTACACCTTC,CAWITGYGYTF
13,TRBD1,TRBJ2-7,TRBV7-9,once,TGTGCCAGCACCGGGACAGGTGGCTACGAGCAGTACTTC,CASTGTGGYEQYF